The 6 T cell receptor beta chains given below trace back to one sample, sequenced in a study of Ad26.COV2.S vaccination and SARS-CoV-2 variants. This table comes from immunoSEQ multiplex PCR, and its TCRdb copy is limited to in-frame clones, with some not included. Of 300,000 to 350,000 clones in the sample, 85% to 90% were seen once. Regarding treatment: around 19 received Ad26.COV2.S at low or high dose, single or two shots; 5 received placebo; per-sample allocation not given. Vaccine and placebo recipients were sampled on day 63 after the first injection. The starting material was peripheral blood, obtained in a trial of Ad26.COV2.S vaccine versus placebo. The source of these receptors is a person aged 18 to 59 who received the Ad26.COV2.S COVID-19 vaccine or a placebo.

The rearrangement uses TRBV6-6 and TRBJ2-1, with no clear D. There are 13 residues in the CDR3. Germline loops: CDR1 MNHNY, CDR2 SVGAGI (reference sequence). Trimming took off 4 bases at V and 2 bases at J, with 6 bases between the two ends. The CDR3 sequence is CASSSPPYNEQFF. CDR3 bases: TGTGCCAGCAGTTCCCCCCCCTACAATGAGCAGTTCTTC.

The J gene is TRBJ2-3, the V gene TRBV7-2, with TRBD2 matching over 11 bases. V was clipped by 5 bases and J by 4 bases; unmatched bases: 2. Germline assignment: CDR1 SGHTA and CDR2 FQGNSA. CDR3 size: 14 residues. CDR3 sequence: CASSNSGGADTQYF. The CDR3 nucleotides read TGTGCCAGCAGCAATAGCGGGGGGGCAGATACGCAGTATTTT.

This clone was seen just once. The gene calls are TRBV2 and TRBJ2-7; weak D call: TRBD2 (6 bases). Trimming took 6 bases from V and 2 from J, leaving 17 bases between them. CDR1 is SNHLY and CDR2 is FYNNEI in the germline V gene. The CDR3 length is 15 residues. CDR3 DNA: TGTGCCAGCAGGGAGGGGAGCGGGTTAACCTACGAGCAGTACGTC. Protein sequence: CASREGSGLTYEQYV.

The gene calls are TRBV3-1 (or the pseudogene TRBV3-2) and TRBJ1-1, with 10 bases lining up with TRBD1. The germline gives CDR1 LGHDT, CDR2 YNNKEL (reference sequence). V was clipped by 6 bases and J by 8 bases; unmatched bases: 9. This CDR3 has 14 amino acids. The CDR3 coding sequence is TGTGCCAGCAGGTACGGGACAGGGGTTATGGAAGCTTTCTTT. Its protein product is CASRYGTGVMEAFF.

In this sample, this clone turned up once. The junction departs from germline at one end; a sequencing error may be responsible. This sequence joins TRBV28 and TRBJ1-6, with a possible D match to TRBD1 (5 bases). This CDR3 is 14 amino acids long. Germline assignment: CDR1 MDHEN and CDR2 SYDVKM. The CDR3, as DNA: TGTGCCACCCACCGGGGGGAATATAGTTCACCCCTCCACTTT. It encodes CATHRGEYSSPLHF.

As for this clone: The same CDR3 arises from other DNA sequences in this sample as well. The rearrangement links TRBV6-2 or TRBV6-3 to TRBJ1-1, with D possibly being TRBD1 (6 bases). Germline V gene sequence: CDR1 MNHEY, CDR2 SVGEGT. This CDR3 region has 12 residues. V dropped 0 bases and J dropped 8 bases, with 7 bases sitting between them. The CDR3 sequence is CASSYSRGEAFF. The DNA of the CDR3 is TGTGCCAGCAGTTACTCGAGGGGGGAAGCTTTCTTT.